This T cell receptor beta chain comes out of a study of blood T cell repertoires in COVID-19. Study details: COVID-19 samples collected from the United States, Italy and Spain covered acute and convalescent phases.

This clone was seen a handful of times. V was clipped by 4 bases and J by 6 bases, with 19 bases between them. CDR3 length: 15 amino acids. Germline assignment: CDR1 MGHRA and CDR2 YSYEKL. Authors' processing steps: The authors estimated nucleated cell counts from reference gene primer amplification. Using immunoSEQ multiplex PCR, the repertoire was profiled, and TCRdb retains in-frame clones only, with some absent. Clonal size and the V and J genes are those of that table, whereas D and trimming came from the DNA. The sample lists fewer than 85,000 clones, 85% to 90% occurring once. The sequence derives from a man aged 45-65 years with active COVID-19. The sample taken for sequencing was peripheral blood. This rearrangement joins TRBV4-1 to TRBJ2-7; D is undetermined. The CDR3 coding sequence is TGCGCCAGCAGCCTAGACGGTTCCTCCTACGGCGAGCAGTACTTC. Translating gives CASSLDGSSYGEQYF.